Listed here is a single TCR beta chain. The data stem from a study of blood T cell repertoires in COVID-19. About the research overall: The origin of the acute and convalescent COVID-19 samples was the United States, Italy and Spain.

The germline V and J ends were trimmed by 5 bases and 5 bases, with 19 bases remaining between them. Germline CDR1 is SGHVS and CDR2 is FNYEAQ. This CDR3 comprises 16 residues. The age range of participants was about 18 to 95 years, with residence in some 25 US areas. Per the original data handling: Cell counts per sample came from amplifying reference gene primers. The method was immunoSEQ multiplex PCR; TCRdb's version includes in-frame clones alone and lacks a portion of them. From that table come the V and J calls and clone size; the DNA was used to work out D and trimming. The sample holds 250,000 to 300,000 clones, approximately 82% seen once.

V gene TRBV7-6 combines with J gene TRBJ2-1; tentatively, D is TRBD2 (6 bases). Material for sequencing was PBMCs or T cells enriched from blood (not recorded which). The sequence was obtained from a man aged 35-49 years who had been exposed to COVID-19. In DNA form, the CDR3 reads TGTGCCAGCAGCCCGCCGAGGGTAGCGGACAACAATGAGCAGTTCTTC. It encodes CASSPPRVADNNEQFF.